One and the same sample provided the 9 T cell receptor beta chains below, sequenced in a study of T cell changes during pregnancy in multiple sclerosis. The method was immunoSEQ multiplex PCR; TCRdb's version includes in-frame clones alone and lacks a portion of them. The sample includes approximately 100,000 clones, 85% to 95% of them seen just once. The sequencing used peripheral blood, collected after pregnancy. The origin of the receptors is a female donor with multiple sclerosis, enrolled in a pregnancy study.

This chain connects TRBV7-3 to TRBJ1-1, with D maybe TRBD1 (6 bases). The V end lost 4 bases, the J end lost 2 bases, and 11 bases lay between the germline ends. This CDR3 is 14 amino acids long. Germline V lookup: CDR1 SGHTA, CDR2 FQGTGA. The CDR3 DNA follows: TGTGCCAGCAGCTCCAGGGGAGATAACACTGAAGCTTTCTTT. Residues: CASSSRGDNTEAFF.

The CDR3 DNA follows: TGCGCCAGCAGCCCCAGGGCCTACGAGCAGTACTTC. It yields the protein CASSPRAYEQYF. This chain joins TRBV5-1 and TRBJ2-7; D possibly corresponds to TRBD1 (5 bases). The CDR3 sequence is 12 residues long. Trimming removed 4 bases at V and 2 bases at J, with 7 bases between. Germline V gives CDR1 SGHRS, CDR2 YFSETQ.

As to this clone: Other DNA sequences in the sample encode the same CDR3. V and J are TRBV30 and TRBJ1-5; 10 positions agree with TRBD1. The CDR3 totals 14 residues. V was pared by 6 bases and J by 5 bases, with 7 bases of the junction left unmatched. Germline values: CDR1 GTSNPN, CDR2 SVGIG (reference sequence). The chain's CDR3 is CACRTGGLDQPQHF. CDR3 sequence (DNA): TGTGCCTGCCGGACAGGGGGTTTGGATCAGCCCCAGCATTTT.

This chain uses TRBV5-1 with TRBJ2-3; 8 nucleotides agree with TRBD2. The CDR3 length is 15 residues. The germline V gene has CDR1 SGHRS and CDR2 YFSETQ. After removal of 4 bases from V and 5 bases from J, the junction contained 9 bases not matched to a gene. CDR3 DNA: TGCGCCAGCAGCCCGGGACTAGATAATGGAGATACGCAGTATTTT. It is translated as CASSPGLDNGDTQYF.

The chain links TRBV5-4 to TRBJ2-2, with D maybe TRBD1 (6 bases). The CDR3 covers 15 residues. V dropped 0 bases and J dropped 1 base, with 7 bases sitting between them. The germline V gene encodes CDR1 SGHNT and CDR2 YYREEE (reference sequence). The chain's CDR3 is CASSLEGVNTGELFF. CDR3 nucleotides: TGTGCCAGCAGCTTGGAGGGGGTGAACACCGGGGAGCTGTTTTTT.

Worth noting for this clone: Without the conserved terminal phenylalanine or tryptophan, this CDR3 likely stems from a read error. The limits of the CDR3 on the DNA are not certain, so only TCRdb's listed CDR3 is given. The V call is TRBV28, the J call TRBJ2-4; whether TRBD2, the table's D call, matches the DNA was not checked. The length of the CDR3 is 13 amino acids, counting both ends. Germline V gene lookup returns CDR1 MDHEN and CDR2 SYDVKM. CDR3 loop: CASSPSGAGASTI.

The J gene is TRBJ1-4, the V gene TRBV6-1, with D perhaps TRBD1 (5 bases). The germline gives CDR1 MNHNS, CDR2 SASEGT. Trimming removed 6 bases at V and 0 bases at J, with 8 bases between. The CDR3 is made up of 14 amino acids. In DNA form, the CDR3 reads TGTGCCAGCAGCAGGACACCAACTAATGAAAAACTGTTTTTT. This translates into CASSRTPTNEKLFF.

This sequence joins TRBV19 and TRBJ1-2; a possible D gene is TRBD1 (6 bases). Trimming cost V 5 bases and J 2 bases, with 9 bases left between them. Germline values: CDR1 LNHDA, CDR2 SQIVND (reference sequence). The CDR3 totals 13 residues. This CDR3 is CASSSGQNYGYTF. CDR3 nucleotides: TGTGCCAGTAGTTCTGGACAGAACTATGGCTACACCTTC.

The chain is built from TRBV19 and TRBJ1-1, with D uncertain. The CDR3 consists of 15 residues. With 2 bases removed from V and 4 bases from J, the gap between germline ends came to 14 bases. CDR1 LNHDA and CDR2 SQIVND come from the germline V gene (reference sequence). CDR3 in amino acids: CASSIQAIRGTEAFF. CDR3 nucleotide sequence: TGTGCCAGTAGTATACAGGCTATACGGGGCACTGAAGCTTTCTTT.